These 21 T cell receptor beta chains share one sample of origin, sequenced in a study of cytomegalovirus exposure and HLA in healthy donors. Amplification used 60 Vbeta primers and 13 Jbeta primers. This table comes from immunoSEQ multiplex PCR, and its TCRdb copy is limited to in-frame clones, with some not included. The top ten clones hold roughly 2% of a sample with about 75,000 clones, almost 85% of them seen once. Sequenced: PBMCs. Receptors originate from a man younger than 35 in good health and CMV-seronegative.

CDR3 DNA: TGTGCCAGCAGCTCCTCGGGGACAGATACGCAGTATTTT. It yields the protein CASSSSGTDTQYF. V is TRBV9 and J is TRBJ2-3; the D gene is possibly TRBD2 (5 bases). This CDR3 has 13 amino acids. Trimming removed 4 bases at V and 3 bases at J, with 9 bases between. Per germline, CDR1 SGDLS and CDR2 YYNGEE.

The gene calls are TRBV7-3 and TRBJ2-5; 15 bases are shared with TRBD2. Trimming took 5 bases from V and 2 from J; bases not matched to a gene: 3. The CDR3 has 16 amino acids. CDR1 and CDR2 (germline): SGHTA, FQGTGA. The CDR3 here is CASSIGTSGGQETQYF. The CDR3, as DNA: TGTGCCAGCAGCATTGGGACTAGCGGGGGGCAAGAGACCCAGTACTTC.

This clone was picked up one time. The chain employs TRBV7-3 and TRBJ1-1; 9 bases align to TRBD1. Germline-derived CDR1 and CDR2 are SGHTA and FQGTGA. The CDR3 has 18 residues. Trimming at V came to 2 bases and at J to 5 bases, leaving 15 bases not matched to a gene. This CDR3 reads CASSLEDRGKGGRTEAFF. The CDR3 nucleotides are TGTGCCAGCAGCTTAGAGGACAGGGGAAAAGGTGGAAGGACTGAAGCTTTCTTT.

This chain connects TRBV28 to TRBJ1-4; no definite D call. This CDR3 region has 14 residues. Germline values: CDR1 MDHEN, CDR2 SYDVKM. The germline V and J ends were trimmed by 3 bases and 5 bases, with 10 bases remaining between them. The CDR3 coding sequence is TGTGCCAGCAGTTTGTGGCCAGAAAATGAAAAACTGTTTTTT. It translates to CASSLWPENEKLFF.

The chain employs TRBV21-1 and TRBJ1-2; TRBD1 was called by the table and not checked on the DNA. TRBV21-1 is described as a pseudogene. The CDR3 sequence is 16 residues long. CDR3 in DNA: TGTGCCAGCAACCCGGGACAGGGGGCTTTTGACTATGGCTACACCTTC. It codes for CASNPGQGAFDYGYTF.

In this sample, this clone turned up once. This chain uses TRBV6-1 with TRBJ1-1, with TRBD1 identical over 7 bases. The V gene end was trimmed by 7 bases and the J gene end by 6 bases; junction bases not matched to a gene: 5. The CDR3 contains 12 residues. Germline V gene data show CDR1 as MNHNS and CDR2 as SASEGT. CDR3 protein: CASMTGSPEAFF. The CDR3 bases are TGTGCCAGCATGACAGGGAGCCCTGAAGCTTTCTTT.

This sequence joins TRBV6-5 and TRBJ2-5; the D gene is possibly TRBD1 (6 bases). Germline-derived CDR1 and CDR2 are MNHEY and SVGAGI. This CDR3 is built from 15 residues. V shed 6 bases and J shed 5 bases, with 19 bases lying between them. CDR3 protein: CASRTGTRDSETQYF. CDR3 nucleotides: TGTGCCAGCAGAACCGGGACACGGGATTCGGAGACCCAGTACTTC.

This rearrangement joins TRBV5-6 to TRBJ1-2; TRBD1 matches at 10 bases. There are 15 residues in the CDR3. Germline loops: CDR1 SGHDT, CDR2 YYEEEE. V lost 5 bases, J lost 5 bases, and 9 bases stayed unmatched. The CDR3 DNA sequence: TGTGCCAGCAGTTTAGTTGGGACAGGGGCTTATGGCTACACCTTC. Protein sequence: CASSLVGTGAYGYTF.

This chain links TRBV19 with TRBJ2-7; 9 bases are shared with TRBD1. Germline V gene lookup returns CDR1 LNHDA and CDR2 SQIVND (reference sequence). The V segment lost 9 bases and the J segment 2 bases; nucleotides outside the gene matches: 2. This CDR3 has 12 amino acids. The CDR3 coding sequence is TGTGCCAGCCGGGACAGGGCCTACGAGCAGTACTTC. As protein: CASRDRAYEQYF.

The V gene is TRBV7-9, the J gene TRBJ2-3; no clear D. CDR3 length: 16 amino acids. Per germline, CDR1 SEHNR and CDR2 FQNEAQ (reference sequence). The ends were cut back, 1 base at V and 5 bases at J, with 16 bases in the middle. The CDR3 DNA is TGTGCCAGCAGCTTAGGGTTCGGCCCAGGTAGAGATACGCAGTATTTT. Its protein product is CASSLGFGPGRDTQYF.

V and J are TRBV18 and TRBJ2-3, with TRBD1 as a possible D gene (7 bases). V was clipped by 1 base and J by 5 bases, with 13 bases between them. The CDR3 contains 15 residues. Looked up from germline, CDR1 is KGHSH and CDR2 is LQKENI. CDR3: CASSPLPQGGDTQYF. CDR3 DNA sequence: TGTGCCAGCTCACCACTGCCTCAGGGGGGAGATACGCAGTATTTT.

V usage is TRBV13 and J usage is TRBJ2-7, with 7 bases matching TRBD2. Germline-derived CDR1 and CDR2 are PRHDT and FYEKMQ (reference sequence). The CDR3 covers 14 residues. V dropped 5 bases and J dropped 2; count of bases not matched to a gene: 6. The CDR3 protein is CASSLSGTTYEQYF. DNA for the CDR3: TGTGCCAGCAGCCTAAGCGGGACTACCTACGAGCAGTACTTC.

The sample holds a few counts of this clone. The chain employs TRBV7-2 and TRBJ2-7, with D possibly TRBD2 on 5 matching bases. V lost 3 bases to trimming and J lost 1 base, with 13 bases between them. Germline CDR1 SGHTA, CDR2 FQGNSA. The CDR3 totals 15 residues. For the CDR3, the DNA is TGTGCCAGCAGCTTGACTACCAACCCTTCCTACGAGCAGTACTTC. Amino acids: CASSLTTNPSYEQYF.

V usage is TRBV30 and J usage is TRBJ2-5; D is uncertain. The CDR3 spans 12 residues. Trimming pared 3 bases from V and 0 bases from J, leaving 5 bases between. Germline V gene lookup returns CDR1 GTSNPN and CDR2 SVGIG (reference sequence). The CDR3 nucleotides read TGTGCCTGGAGGCAGGACCAAGAGACCCAGTACTTC. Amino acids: CAWRQDQETQYF.

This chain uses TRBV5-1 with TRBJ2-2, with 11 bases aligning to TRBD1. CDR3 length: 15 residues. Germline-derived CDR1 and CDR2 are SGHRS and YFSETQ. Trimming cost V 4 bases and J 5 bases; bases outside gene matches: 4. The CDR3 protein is CASSGGTGGTGELFF. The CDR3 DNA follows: TGCGCCAGCAGCGGAGGGACAGGGGGTACCGGGGAGCTGTTTTTT.

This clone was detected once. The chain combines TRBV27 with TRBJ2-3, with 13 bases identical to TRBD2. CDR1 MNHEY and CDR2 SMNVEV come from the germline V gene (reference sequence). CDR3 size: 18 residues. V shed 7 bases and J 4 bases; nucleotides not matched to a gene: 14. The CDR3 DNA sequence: TGTGCCAGCACCCCCCCTGGACTAGCGGGGGTGTGGGCAGATACGCAGTATTTT. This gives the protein CASTPPGLAGVWADTQYF.

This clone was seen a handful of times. CDR3 loop: CASRYPGQGSQPQHF. In nucleotides, the CDR3 is TGTGCCAGCAGGTATCCGGGACAGGGCTCACAGCCCCAGCATTTT. The rearrangement joins TRBV28 to TRBJ1-5; 9 bases line up with TRBD1. The CDR3 is made up of 15 amino acids. Germline values: CDR1 MDHEN, CDR2 SYDVKM. With 6 bases clipped from V and 7 bases from J, the junction kept 10 bases outside the gene matches.

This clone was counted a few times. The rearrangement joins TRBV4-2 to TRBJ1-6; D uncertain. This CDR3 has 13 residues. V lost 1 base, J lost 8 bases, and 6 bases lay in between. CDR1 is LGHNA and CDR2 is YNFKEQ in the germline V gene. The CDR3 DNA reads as TGTGCCAGCAGCCAAGGAGGTGATTCACCCCTCCACTTT. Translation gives CASSQGGDSPLHF.

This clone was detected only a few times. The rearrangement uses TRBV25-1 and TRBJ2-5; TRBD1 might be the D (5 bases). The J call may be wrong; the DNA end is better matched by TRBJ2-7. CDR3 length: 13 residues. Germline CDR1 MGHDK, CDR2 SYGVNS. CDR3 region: CASSRTGTYEQYF. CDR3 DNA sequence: TGTGCCAGCAGTCGAACAGGTACCTACGAGCAGTACTTC.

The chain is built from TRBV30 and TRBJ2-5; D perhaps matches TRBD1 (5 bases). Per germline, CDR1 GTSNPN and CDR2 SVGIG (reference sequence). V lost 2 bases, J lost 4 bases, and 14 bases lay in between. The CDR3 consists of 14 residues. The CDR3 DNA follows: TGTGCCTGGAGTTTTACAGGATCGGGAGAGACCCAGTACTTC. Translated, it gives CAWSFTGSGETQYF.

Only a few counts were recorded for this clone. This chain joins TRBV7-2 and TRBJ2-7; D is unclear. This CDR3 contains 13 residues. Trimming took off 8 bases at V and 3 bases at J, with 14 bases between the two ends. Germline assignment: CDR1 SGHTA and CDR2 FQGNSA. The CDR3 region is CASSARRLYEQYF. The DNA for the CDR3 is TGTGCCAGCTCCGCTAGGCGGCTCTACGAGCAGTACTTC.